This T cell receptor (beta chain) was identified in a study of blood T cells in healthy people across ages. Study observations and caveats: Both higher diversity and more naive CD4+ cells marked long-lived donors when set against aged donors.

Worth noting for this clonotype: The antigen is undetermined.

V was cut by 5 bases and J by 0 bases, with 11 bases left in between. The CDR3 length is 15 residues. From germline, CDR1 is SGHTA and CDR2 FQGTGA. A second PCR, run for roughly 7 to 12 cycles, used a sample-barcoded 5' primer plus a J-beta primer mix. TCRdb ran MiXCR on the 5' RACE reads and lists one entry per CDR3 protein. The data contain around 800,000 distinct CDR3 sequences, approximately 65% of them singletons. Sequencing was performed on blood. The chain joins TRBV7-3 to TRBJ2-4; D unresolved. The TCR was taken from a man in his thirties or forties in good health. In DNA, the CDR3 is TGTGCCAGCAGCCTTAATGGGCTAGCCAAAAACATTCAGTACTTC. Protein sequence: CASSLNGLAKNIQYF.